One and the same sample provided the 7 T cell receptor beta chains below, sequenced in a study of siplizumab effects on memory and regulatory T cells (dated by TCRdb to the late 2010s). Libraries came from the immunoSEQ multiplex PCR assay. TCRdb limited this immuneACCESS table to in-frame rearrangements with V and J called. A share of clones is missing; checked studies link under half to unresolved V genes, and the rest is unexplained. The sample table shows about 100,000 clones, and about 94% are seen once. The ten largest make up over 1% of the sample. Sequenced: non-Treg CD4+ T cells sorted from blood. The sample's cell subset or site label, decoded: FACS-sorted unstimulated CD4+ non-regulatory T cells. All receptors come from a human donor in good health.

The rearrangement uses TRBV27 and TRBJ2-5; possible D gene TRBD2, 6 bases. This CDR3 is 14 amino acids long. The germline V and J ends were trimmed by 3 bases and 4 bases, with 12 bases remaining between them. Germline CDR1 reads MNHEY; CDR2 reads SMNVEV (reference sequence). CDR3 nucleotides: TGTGCCAGCAGTTTTGGAGGGCGAGGAGAGACCCAGTACTTC. Protein sequence: CASSFGGRGETQYF.

This chain uses TRBV7-9 with TRBJ1-1; tentatively, D is TRBD1 (5 bases). The germline CDR1 and CDR2 sequences are SEHNR and FQNEAQ (reference sequence). This CDR3 comprises 15 residues. Trimming took 5 bases from V and 3 from J, leaving 16 bases between them. CDR3 sequence (DNA): TGTGCCAGCAGCACCGGGACGGGCCAGGACACTGAAGCTTTCTTT. Amino acid sequence: CASSTGTGQDTEAFF. The variable domain in full, completed from reference TRBV7-9 and TRBJ1-1, reads DTGVSQNPRHKITKRGQNVTFRCDPISEHNRLYWYRQTLGQGPEFLTYFQNEAQLEKSRLLSDRFSAERPKGSFSTLEIQRTEQGDSAMYLCASSTGTGQDTEAFFGQGTRLTVV.

The V call is TRBV5-6, the J call TRBJ1-6; D uncertain. Germline CDR1 is SGHDT and CDR2 is YYEEEE. The length of the CDR3 is 13 residues. V lost 3 bases, J lost 6 bases, and 7 bases lay in between. The CDR3 here is CASSYSANSPLHF. The CDR3 nucleotides are TGTGCCAGCAGCTACTCAGCTAATTCACCCCTCCACTTT.

The CDR3 here is CSVASEPGTGEDEQYF. As DNA, the CDR3 is TGCAGCGTTGCGAGTGAGCCCGGGACAGGGGAAGACGAGCAGTACTTC. The J gene is TRBJ2-7, the V gene TRBV29-1; 10 nucleotides align to TRBD1. Germline V lookup: CDR1 SQVTM, CDR2 ANQGSEA. The CDR3 covers 16 residues. V dropped 4 bases and J dropped 5; count of bases not matched to a gene: 14.

The chain employs TRBV21-1 and TRBJ2-7; the table's D gene call, TRBD1, was not cross checked with the DNA. TRBV21-1 is deemed a pseudogene. The CDR3 runs 19 residues. CDR3 DNA: TGTGCCAGCAGCATCCGGGACAACCGTGCCGGGACAAAGCTGTACGAGCAGTACTTC. Its protein product is CASSIRDNRAGTKLYEQYF.

The rearrangement joins TRBV6-5 to TRBJ2-2; the D gene could be TRBD1 or TRBD2 (5 bases each). V was trimmed by 5 bases and J by 4 bases, leaving 8 bases between them. The CDR3 consists of 13 residues. The germline V gene encodes CDR1 MNHEY and CDR2 SVGAGI. DNA for the CDR3: TGTGCCAGCAGTCCGGGGCCCACCGGGGAGCTGTTTTTT. It codes for CASSPGPTGELFF.

The chain carries TRBV6-6 and TRBJ2-7, with TRBD2 as a possible D gene (7 bases). In germline, CDR1 is MNHNY, CDR2 SVGAGI (reference sequence). Trimming removed 3 bases at V and 7 bases at J, with 16 bases between. The CDR3 loop spans 14 amino acids. CDR3 DNA: TGTGCCAGCAGTTATCGTCGGGGGGCTAGTGAGCAGTACTTC. Translated: CASSYRRGASEQYF.